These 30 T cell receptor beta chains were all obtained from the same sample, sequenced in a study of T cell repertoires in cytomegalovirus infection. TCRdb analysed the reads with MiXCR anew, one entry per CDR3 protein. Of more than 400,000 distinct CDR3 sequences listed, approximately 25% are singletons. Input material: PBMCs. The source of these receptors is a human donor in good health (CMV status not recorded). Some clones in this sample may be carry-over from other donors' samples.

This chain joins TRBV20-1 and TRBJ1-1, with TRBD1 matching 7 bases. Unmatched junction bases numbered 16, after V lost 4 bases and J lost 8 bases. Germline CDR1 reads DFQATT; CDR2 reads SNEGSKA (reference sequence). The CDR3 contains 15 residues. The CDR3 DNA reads TGCAGTGCTACGCAAGGGGACAGTCTCAACTGGGAAGCTTTCTTT. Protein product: CSATQGDSLNWEAFF.

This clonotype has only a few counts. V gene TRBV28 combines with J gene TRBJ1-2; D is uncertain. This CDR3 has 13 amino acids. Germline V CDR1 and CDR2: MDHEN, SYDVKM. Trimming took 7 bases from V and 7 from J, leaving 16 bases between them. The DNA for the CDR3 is TGTGCCAGCATCCGGAACCAGTTGGCTGGCTACACCTTC. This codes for CASIRNQLAGYTF.

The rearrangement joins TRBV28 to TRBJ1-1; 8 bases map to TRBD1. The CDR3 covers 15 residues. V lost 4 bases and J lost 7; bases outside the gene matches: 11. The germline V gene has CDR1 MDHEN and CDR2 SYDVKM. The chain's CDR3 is CASSSSGTGPREAFF. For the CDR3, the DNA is TGTGCCAGCAGTTCAAGCGGGACAGGACCGCGTGAAGCTTTCTTT.

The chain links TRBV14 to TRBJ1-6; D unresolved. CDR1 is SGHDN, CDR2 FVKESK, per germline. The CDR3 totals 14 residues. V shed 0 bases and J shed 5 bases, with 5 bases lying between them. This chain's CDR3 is CASSQESDNSPLHF. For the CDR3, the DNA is TGTGCCAGCAGCCAAGAGAGTGATAATTCACCCCTCCACTTT.

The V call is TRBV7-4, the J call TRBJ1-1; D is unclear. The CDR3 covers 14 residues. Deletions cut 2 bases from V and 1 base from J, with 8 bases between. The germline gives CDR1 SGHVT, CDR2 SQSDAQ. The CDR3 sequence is CASSLLGENTEAFF. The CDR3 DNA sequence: TGTGCCAGCAGCTTACTCGGGGAGAACACTGAAGCTTTCTTT.

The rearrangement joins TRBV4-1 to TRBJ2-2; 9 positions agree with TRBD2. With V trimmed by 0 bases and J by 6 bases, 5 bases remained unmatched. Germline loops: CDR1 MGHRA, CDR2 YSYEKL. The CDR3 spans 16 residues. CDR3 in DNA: TGCGCCAGCAGCCAAGAGTCAGCGGGAGGCCCCGGGGAGCTGTTTTTT. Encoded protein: CASSQESAGGPGELFF.

The CDR3: CASGKGTSGSPGELFF. The DNA for the CDR3 is TGTGCCAGCGGGAAGGGGACTAGCGGGAGTCCCGGGGAGCTGTTTTTT. The chain joins TRBV2 to TRBJ2-2; TRBD2 agrees at 14 bases. The length of the CDR3 is 16 residues. Germline trimming cut 8 bases from V and 6 bases from J; bases unmatched to any gene: 8. Germline assignment: CDR1 SNHLY and CDR2 FYNNEI.

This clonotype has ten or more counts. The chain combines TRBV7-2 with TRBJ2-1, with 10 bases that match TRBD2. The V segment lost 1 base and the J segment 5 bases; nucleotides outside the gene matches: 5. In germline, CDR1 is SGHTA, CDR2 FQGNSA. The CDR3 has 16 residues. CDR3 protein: CASSLEGTSANNEQFF. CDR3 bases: TGTGCCAGCAGCTTAGAGGGGACTAGCGCTAACAATGAGCAGTTCTTC.

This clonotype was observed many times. CDR3 nucleotide sequence: TGTGCCAGCAGCCGGACAAGCATGAACACTGAAGCTTTCTTT. Protein product: CASSRTSMNTEAFF. The chain recombines TRBV7-2 with TRBJ1-1; weak D call: TRBD1 (5 bases). V lost 5 bases to trimming and J lost 0 bases, with 10 bases between them. Germline V CDR1 and CDR2: SGHTA, FQGNSA. The CDR3 loop spans 14 amino acids.

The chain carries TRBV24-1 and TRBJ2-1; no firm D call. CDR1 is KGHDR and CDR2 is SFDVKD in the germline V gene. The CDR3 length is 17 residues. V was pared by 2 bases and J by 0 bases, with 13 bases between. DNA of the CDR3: TGTGCCACCAGTGATTCCCTCAGCCGTATCTCCTACAATGAGCAGTTCTTC. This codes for CATSDSLSRISYNEQFF.

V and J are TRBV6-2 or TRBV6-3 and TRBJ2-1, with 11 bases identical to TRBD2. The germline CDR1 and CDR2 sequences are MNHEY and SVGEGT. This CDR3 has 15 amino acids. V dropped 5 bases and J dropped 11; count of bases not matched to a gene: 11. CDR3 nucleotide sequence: TGTGCCAGCAGTCCCTTAGCGGGAGGGCCGGGGCAGCAGTTCTTC. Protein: CASSPLAGGPGQQFF.

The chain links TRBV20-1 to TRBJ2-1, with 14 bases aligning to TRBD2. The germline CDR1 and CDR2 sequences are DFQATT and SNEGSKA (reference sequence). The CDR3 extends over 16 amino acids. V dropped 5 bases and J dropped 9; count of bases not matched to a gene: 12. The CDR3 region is CSADETSTSGRGEQFF. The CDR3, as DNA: TGCAGTGCTGATGAAACATCGACTAGCGGGAGGGGTGAGCAGTTCTTC.

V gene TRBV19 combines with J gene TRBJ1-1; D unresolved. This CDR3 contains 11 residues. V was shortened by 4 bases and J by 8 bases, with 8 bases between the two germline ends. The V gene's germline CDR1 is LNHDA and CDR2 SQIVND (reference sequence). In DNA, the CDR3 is TGTGCCAGTAGTAGGTTGGGGGAAGCTTTCTTT. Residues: CASSRLGEAFF.

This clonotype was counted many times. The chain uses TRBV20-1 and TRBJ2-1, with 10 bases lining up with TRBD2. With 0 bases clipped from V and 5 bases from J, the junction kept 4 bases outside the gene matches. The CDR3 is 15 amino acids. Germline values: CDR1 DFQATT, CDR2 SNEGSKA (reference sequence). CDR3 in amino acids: CSARELAGADNEQFF. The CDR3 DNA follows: TGCAGTGCTAGAGAGCTAGCGGGAGCCGACAATGAGCAGTTCTTC.

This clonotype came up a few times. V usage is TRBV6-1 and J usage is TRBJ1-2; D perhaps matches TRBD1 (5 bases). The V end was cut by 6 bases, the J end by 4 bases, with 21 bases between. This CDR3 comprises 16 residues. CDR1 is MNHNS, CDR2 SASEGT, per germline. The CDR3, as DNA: TGTGCCAGCAGCCAAAGCTCCCGGGACGGAGGCTATGGCTACACCTTC. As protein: CASSQSSRDGGYGYTF.

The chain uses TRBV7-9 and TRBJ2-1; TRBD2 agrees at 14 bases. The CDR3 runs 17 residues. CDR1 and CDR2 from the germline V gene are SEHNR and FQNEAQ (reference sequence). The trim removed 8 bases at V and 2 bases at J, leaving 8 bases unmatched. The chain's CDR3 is CASPKGLAGGTYNEQFF. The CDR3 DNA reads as TGTGCCAGCCCCAAAGGACTAGCGGGAGGAACCTACAATGAGCAGTTCTTC. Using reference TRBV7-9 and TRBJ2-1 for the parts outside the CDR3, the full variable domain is DTGVSQNPRHKITKRGQNVTFRCDPISEHNRLYWYRQTLGQGPEFLTYFQNEAQLEKSRLLSDRFSAERPKGSFSTLEIQRTEQGDSAMYLCASPKGLAGGTYNEQFFGPGTRLTVL.

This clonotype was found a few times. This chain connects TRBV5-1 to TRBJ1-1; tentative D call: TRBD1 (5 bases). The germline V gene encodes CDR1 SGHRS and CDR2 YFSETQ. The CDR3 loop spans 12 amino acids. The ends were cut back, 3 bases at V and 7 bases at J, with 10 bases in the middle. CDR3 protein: CASSSSRDEAFF. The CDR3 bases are TGCGCCAGCAGCTCCAGCAGGGATGAAGCTTTCTTT.

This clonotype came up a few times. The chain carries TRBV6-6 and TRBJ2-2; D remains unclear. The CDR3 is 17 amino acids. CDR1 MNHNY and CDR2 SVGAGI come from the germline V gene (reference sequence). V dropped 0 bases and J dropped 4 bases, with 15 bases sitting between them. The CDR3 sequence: CASSYSISGLRTGELFF. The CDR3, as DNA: TGTGCCAGCAGTTACTCGATTTCCGGGCTTCGCACCGGGGAGCTGTTTTTT.

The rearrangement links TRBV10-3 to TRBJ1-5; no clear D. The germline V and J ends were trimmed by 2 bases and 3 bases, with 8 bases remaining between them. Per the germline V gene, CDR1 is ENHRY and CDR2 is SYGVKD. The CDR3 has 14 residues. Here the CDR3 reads CAISEASPNQPQHF. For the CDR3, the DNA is TGTGCCATCAGTGAGGCGAGTCCCAATCAGCCCCAGCATTTT.

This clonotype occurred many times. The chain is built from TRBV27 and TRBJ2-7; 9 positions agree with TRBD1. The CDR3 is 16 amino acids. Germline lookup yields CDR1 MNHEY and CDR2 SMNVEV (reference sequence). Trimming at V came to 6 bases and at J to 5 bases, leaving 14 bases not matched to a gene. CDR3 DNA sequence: TGTGCCAGCAGAGCACAGGGGGCGTTTCTTCTGGACGAGCAGTACGTC. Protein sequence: CASRAQGAFLLDEQYV.

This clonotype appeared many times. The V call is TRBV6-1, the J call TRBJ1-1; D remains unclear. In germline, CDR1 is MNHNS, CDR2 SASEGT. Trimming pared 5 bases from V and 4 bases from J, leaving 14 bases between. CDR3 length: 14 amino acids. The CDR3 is CASSLKPVGTEAFF. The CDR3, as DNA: TGTGCCAGCAGTCTTAAACCGGTGGGCACTGAAGCTTTCTTT.

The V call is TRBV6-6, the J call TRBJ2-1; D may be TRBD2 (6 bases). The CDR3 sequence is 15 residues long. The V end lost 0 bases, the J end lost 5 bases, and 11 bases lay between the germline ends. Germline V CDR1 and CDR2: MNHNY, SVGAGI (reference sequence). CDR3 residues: CASSYSSGGNNEQFF. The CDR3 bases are TGTGCCAGCAGTTACTCGAGTGGGGGGAACAATGAGCAGTTCTTC.

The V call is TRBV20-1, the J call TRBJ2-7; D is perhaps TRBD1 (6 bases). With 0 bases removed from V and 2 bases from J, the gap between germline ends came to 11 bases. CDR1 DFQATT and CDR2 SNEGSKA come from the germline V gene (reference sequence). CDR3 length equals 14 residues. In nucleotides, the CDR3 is TGCAGTGCTAGAGATATACAGGGTCCCTACGAGCAGTACTTC. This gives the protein CSARDIQGPYEQYF.

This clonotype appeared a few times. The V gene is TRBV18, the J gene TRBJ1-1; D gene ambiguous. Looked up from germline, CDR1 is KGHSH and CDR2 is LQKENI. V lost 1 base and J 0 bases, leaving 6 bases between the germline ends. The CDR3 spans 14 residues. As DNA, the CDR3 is TGTGCCAGCTCACCACAGGGCTTGAACACTGAAGCTTTCTTT. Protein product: CASSPQGLNTEAFF.

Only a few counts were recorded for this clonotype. CDR3 protein: CASRTGQDTGELFF. CDR3 bases: TGTGCCAGCAGAACGGGACAGGACACCGGGGAGCTGTTTTTT. The genes are TRBV6-2 or TRBV6-3 and TRBJ2-2, with TRBD1 matching 8 bases. With 6 bases clipped from V and 3 bases from J, the junction kept 3 bases outside the gene matches. The CDR3 has 14 residues. Germline CDR1 is MNHEY and CDR2 is SVGEGT.

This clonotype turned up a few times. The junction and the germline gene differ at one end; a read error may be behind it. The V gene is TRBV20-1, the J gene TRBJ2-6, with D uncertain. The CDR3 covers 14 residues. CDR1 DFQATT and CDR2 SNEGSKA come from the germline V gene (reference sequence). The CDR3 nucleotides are TGCAGTGCCAGAGCCCACTCTGGGGCCAACGTCCTGACTTTC. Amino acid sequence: CSARAHSGANVLTF.

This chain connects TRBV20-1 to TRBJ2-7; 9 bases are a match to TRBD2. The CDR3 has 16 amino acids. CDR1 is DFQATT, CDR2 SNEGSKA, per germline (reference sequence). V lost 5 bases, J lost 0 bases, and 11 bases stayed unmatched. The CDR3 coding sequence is TGCAGTGCTTCCAAGCGCAGGCGGGGGGGCTCCTACGAGCAGTACTTC. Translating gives CSASKRRRGGSYEQYF.

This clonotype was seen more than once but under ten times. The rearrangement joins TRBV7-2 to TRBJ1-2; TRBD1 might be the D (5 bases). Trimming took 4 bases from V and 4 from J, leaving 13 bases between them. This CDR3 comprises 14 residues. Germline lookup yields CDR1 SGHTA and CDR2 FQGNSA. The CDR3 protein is CASSWQTALYGYTF. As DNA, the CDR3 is TGTGCCAGCAGCTGGCAGACAGCACTCTATGGCTACACCTTC.

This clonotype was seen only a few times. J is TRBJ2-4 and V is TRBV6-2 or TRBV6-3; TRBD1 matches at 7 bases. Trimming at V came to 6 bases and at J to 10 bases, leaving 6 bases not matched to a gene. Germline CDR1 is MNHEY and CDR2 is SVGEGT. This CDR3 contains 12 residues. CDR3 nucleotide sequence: TGTGCCAGCAGCCGACAGGGTTCTATTCAGTACTTC. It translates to CASSRQGSIQYF.

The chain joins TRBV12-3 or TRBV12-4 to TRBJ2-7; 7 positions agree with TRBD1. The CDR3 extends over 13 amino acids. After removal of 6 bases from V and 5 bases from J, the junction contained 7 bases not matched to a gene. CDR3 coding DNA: TGTGCCAGCAGCCGGGACAGTTTGGACGAGCAGTACTTC. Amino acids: CASSRDSLDEQYF.